This T cell receptor beta chain was identified during a study of cytomegalovirus exposure and HLA in healthy donors. Turning to this clone: What it binds is not known.

CDR1 SEHNR and CDR2 FQNEAQ come from the germline V gene (reference sequence). The J segment lost 1 base and the V segment lost 7 bases, leaving 8 bases of the junction unmatched. The CDR3 is 17 amino acids. 60 Vbeta and 13 Jbeta primers were used in PCR. Repertoires were generated with immunoSEQ multiplex PCR, while TCRdb's copy carries only in-frame clones and drops some. In the table there are under 110,000 clones, 75% of which are singletons. Notes on the study in general: Among donors in an Asian-associated ancestry cluster, a later analysis reportedly found fewer N-insertions than the roughly 700-donor mean. Some V segments, including TRBV6-2 and TRBV6-3, were excluded as indistinguishable. A later analysis appeared to link common viral pathogens to several of the most significant clusters.

The chain joins TRBV7-9 to TRBJ2-6; 9 bases agree with TRBD1. The receptor was isolated from a man aged 50 or older in good health and CMV-seronegative. The sample taken for sequencing was PBMCs. The CDR3 DNA reads as TGTGCCAGCACCCGGACAGGGGACCTATCTGGGGCCAACGTCCTGACTTTC. Residues: CASTRTGDLSGANVLTF.